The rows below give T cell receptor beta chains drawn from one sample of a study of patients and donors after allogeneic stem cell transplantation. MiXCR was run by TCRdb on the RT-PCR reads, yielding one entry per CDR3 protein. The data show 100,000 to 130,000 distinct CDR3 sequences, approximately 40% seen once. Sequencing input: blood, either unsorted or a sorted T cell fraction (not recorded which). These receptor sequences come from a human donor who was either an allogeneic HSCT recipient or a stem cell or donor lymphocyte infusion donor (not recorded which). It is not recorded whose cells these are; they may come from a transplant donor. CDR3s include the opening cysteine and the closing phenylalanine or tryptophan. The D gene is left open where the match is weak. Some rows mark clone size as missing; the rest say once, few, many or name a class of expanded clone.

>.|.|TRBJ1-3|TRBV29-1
TGCAGCGTTGAAGGAGGGGAGATTGGAAACACCATATATTTT
CSVEGGEIGNTIYF
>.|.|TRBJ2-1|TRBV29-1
TGCAGCGTTGAGCGTCTCCTCTCCTACAATGAGCAGTTCTTC
CSVERLLSYNEQFF
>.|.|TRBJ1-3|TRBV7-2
TGTGCCAGCAGCTTAAAGACAACTGGAAACACCATATATTTT
CASSLKTTGNTIYF
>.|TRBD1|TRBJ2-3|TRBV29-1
TGCAGCGTTAGGGGGCCGGTAGATACGCAGTATTTT
CSVRGPVDTQYF
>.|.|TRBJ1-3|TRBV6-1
TGTGCCAGCACTTTCCGGGACGAGGCCATATATTTT
CASTFRDEAIYF
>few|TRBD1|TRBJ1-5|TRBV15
TGTGCCACCAGCAGAGGGGACAGCTATAGCAATCAGCCCCAGCATTTT
CATSRGDSYSNQPQHF
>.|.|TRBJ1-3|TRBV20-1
TGCAGTGCCAGAGCATATGGAAACACCATATATTTT
CSARAYGNTIYF
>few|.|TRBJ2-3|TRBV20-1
TGCAGTGCTAGACAGGGAGATACGCAGTATTTT
CSARQGDTQYF
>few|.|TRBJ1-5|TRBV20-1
TGCAGTGCTAATTCCCCCACGGAGCCCCAGCATTTT
CSANSPTEPQHF
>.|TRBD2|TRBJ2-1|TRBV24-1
TGTGCCACCAGTGACACTAGCGGGAGAGCCCCAAAGCAGTTCTTC
CATSDTSGRAPKQFF
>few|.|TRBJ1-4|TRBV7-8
TGTGCCAGCAGCTTAGAAGGCTGGGGGAACGAAAAACTGTTTTTT
CASSLEGWGNEKLFF
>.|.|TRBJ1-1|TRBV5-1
TGCGCCAGCAGAGCCCAACAGGGTGTTGTTACTGAAGCTTTCTTT
CASRAQQGVVTEAFF
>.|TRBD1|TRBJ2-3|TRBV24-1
TGTGCCACCGCCCGGGGACAGGCGGACACAGATACGCAGTATTTT
CATARGQADTDTQYF
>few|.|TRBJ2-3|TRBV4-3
TGCGCCAGCAGCCGCGGACCAGCCACAGATACGCAGTATTTT
CASSRGPATDTQYF
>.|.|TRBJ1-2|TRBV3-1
TGTGCCAGCAGCCGGACAGCTAACTATGGCTACACCTTC
CASSRTANYGYTF
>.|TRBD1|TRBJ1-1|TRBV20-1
TGCAGTGCTAGAGCCTTCGGGACAGGGAACACTGAAGCTTTCTTT
CSARAFGTGNTEAFF
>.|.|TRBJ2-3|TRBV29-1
TGCAGCGTTGAAGAAGGAGGGAATACGCAGTATTTT
CSVEEGGNTQYF
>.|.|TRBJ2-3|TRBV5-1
TGCGCCAGCAGCTTTCCCCTAGCGTCGACAGATACGCAGTATTTT
CASSFPLASTDTQYF
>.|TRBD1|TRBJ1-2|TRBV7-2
TGTGCCAGCAGCTTACTGGGACAGGGCGACGAGTTCTATGGCTACACCTTC
CASSLLGQGDEFYGYTF
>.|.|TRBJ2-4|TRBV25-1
TGTGCCAGCAGTAGTACACAATCACTAGCCAAAAACATTCAGTACTTC
CASSSTQSLAKNIQYF
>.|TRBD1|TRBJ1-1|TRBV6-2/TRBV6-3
TGTGCCAGCAGCCGGGACAGCAGATACACTGAAGCTTTCTTT
CASSRDSRYTEAFF
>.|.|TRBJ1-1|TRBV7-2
TGTGCCAGCAGCCCTCGGGACACTTATAGAAACGCTGAAGCTTTCTTT
CASSPRDTYRNAEAFF
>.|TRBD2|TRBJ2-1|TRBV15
TGTGCCACCAGCAGAGGTCCGGGACTAGCGGTTTACAATGAGCAGTTCTTC
CATSRGPGLAVYNEQFF
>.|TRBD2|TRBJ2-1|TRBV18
TGTGCCAGCTCACCTACTACTGGGACTACGATGCATGAGCAGTTCTTC
CASSPTTGTTMHEQFF
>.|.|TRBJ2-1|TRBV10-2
TGCGCCAGCAGTGAAGATAATCACGGTTTCAAGGAGCAGTTCTTC
CASSEDNHGFKEQFF
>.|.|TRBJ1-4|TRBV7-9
TGTGCCAGCAGCCCCCTCCGGGGGAATGAAAAACTGTTTTTT
CASSPLRGNEKLFF
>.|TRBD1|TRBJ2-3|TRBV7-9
TGTGCCAGCAGCCACAGGGGAGATTTCGGAGATACGCAGTATTTT
CASSHRGDFGDTQYF
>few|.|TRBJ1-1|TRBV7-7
TGTGCTAGCAGCCCTCTAGCTTTCTTT
CASSPLAFF
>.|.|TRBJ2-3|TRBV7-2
TGTGCCAGCAGCCTGGGGCGGGATACGCAGTATTTT
CASSLGRDTQYF
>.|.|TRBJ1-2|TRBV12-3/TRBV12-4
TGTGCCAGCAGCCCGACCCCACAGGGCGCCTATGGCTACACCTTC
CASSPTPQGAYGYTF